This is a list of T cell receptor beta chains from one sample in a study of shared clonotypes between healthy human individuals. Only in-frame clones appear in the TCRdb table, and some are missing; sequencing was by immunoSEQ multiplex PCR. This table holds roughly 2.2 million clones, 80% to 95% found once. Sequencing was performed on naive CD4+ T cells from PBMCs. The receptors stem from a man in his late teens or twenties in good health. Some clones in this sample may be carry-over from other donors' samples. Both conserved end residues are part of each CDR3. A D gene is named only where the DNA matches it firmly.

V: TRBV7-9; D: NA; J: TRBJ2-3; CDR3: CASSRDSVSGTDTQYF
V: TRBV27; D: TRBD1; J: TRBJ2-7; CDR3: CASRPTGTGYEQYF
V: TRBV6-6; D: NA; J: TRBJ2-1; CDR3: CASSQGGNEQFF
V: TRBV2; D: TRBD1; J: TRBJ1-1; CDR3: CASSAGTGNTEAFF
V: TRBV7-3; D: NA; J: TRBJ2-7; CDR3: CASSSSGYEQYF
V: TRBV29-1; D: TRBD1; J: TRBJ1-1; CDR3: CSVGGQGEGTEAFF
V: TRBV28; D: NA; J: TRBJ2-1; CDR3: CASSSLTSEQFF
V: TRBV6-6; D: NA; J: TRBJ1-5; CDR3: CATARGEDQPQHF
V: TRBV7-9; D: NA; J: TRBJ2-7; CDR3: CASRQDSFSYEQYF
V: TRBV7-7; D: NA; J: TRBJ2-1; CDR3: CASSPQTNYNEQFF
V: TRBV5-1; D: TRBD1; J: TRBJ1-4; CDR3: CASSEQGADEKLFF
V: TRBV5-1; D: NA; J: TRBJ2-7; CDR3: CASSLLQGPYREQYF
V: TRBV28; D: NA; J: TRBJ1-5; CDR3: CASNSRGVGNQPQHF
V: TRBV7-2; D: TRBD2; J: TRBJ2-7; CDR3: CASSQGLAGSYEQYF
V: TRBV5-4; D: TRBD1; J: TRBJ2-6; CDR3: CASSSGTERAGANVLTF
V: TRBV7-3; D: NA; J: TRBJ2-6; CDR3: CASSSSVAGANVLTF
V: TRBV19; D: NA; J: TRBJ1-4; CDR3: CASSWRGGATNEKLFF
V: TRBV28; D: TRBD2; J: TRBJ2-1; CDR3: CASSVTSASSYNEQFF
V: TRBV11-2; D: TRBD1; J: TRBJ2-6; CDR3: CASSPRGTGAGANVLTF
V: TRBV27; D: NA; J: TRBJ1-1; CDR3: CASSSTDANTEAFF
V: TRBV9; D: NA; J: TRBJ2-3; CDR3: CASSVGVVGTDTQYF
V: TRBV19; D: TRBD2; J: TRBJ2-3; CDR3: CATGGGDTQYF
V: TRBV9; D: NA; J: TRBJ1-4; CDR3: CASSPTGNEKLFF
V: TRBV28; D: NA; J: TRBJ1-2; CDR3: CASSLQGRGSYGYTF
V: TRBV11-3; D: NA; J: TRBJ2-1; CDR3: CASSSGANEQFF
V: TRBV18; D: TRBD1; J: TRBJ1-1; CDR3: CASSPSQGSTEAFF
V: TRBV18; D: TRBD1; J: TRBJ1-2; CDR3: CASSPLSGTGGHGYTF
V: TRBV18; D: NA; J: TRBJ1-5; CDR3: CASSPRRYSNQPQHF
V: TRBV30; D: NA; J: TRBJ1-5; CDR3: CAWSADSLEYSNQPQHF
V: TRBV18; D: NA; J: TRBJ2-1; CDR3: CASSPVRAYNEQFF
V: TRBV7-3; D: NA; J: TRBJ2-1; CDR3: CASSLGQGNYNEQFF
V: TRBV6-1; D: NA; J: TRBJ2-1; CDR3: CASSVSRGYNEQFF
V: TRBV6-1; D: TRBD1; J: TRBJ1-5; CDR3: CASVGTANQPQHF
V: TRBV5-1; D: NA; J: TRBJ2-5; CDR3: CAITPYSSGFKETQYF
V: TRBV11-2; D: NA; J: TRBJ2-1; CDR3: CASSFSNSYNEQFF
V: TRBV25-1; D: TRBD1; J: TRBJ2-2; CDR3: CASRGQGTGELFF
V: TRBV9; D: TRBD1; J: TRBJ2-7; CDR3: CASSKGTGGIYEQYF
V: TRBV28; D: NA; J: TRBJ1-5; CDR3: CASSPPRHGTHGNQPQHF
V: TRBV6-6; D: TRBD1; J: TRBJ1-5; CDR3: CACGGQEVRQPQHF
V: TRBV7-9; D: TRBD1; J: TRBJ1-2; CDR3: CASSGPGGLYGYTF
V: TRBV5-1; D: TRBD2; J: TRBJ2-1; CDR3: CASSLGAGGPGGFF
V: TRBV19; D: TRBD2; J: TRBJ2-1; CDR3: CASSILQSGRVEQFF
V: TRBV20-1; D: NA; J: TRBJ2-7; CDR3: CSASRVDEQYF
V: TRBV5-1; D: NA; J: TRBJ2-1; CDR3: CASSLRRDEYNEQFF
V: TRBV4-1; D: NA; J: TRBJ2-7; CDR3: CASSQGTPGPYEQYF
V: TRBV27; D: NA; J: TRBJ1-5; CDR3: CASSFPGQPQHF
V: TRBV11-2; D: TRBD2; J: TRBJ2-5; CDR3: CASRRSGRYEETQYF
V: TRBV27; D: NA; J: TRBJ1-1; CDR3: CASSFQGWDTEAFF
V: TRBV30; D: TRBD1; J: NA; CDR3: CAWRRGTGGSYEQYF
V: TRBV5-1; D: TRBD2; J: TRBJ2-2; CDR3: CASSLGSASGTGELFF
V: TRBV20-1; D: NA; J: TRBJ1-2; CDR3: CSASRGTGYTF
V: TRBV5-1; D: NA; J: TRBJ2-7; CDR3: CASSLAGQPYSYEQYF